The next 18 T cell receptor beta chains were all read from a single sample in a study of beta chain features in type 1 diabetes. General observations from the study: Type 1 diabetes patients had TCRB CDR3s that were shorter (moderately but significantly so) in all four CD4+ subsets.

The antigens these receptors bind are not known. Of the isolated RNA, all was reverse transcribed, and so the sequenced material was expressed TCRB transcripts. Some clones are missing from TCRdb's copy, which holds only in-frame ones; the method was immunoSEQ multiplex PCR. The sample includes 250,000 to 300,000 clones, around 15% of them seen just once. Sequencing input: naive CD4+ T cells from blood. The receptor set was obtained from a young man with type 1 diabetes.

The V and J genes are TRBV25-1 and TRBJ1-1; D uncertain. Germline loops: CDR1 MGHDK, CDR2 SYGVNS. The CDR3 totals 12 residues. Trimming took off 6 bases at V and 2 bases at J, with 7 bases between the two ends. The CDR3 loop reads CASSHSNTEAFF. As DNA, the CDR3 is TGTGCCAGCAGCCACAGCAACACTGAAGCTTTCTTT.

This clone turned up a few times. CDR3 sequence reads: CASSQLRTSNTDTQYF. CDR3 DNA sequence: TGTGCCAGCAGCCAACTCCGGACATCGAACACAGATACGCAGTATTTT. This chain joins TRBV14 and TRBJ2-3; a possible D gene is TRBD1 (5 bases). The CDR3 has 16 residues. Germline assignment: CDR1 SGHDN and CDR2 FVKESK. With 2 bases removed from V and 2 bases from J, the gap between germline ends came to 14 bases.

This rearrangement joins TRBV29-1 to TRBJ2-5, with D possibly TRBD2 on 5 matching bases. V was trimmed by 2 bases and J by 5 bases, leaving 9 bases between them. The length of the CDR3 is 12 residues. Germline lookup yields CDR1 SQVTM and CDR2 ANQGSEA. For the CDR3, the DNA is TGCAGCGTTGAACGACGGAGGGAGACCCAGTACTTC. Protein: CSVERRRETQYF.

This clone showed up just a few times. The chain employs TRBV11-2 and TRBJ2-1; D unclear. Trimming left V 0 bases short and J 4 bases short, with 4 bases between. This CDR3 has 13 residues. Germline CDR1 SGHAT, CDR2 FQNNGV. The CDR3, as DNA: TGTGCCAGCAGCTTAGACCGGTACAATGAGCAGTTCTTC. As protein: CASSLDRYNEQFF.

The CDR3 coding sequence is TGTGCCAGCAGTTTTGGGGGACTCTTGAACACCGGGGAGCTGTTTTTT. Translation gives CASSFGGLLNTGELFF. This chain joins TRBV6-5 and TRBJ2-2; tentatively, D is TRBD2 (6 bases). Germline values: CDR1 MNHEY, CDR2 SVGAGI. Trimming removed 4 bases from V and 1 base from J, with 13 bases in between. The CDR3 totals 16 residues.

The table lists this clone with a few counts. The gene calls are TRBV7-2 and TRBJ2-2; TRBD2 matches 8 bases. Per the germline V gene, CDR1 is SGHTA and CDR2 is FQGNSA. This CDR3 contains 18 residues. V was clipped by 4 bases and J by 4 bases; unmatched bases: 14. The CDR3 is CASSSSLGREGFTGELFF. Written as DNA, the CDR3 is TGTGCCAGCAGCTCGAGCCTGGGACGGGAGGGATTCACCGGGGAGCTGTTTTTT.

In its sample, this clone was seen a few times. This chain connects TRBV28 to TRBJ2-7, with D possibly TRBD2 on 5 matching bases. Germline values: CDR1 MDHEN, CDR2 SYDVKM. The germline V and J ends were trimmed by 4 bases and 3 bases, with 13 bases remaining between them. The CDR3 length is 14 residues. CDR3 bases: TGTGCCAGCAGTTCGGCTAGCAGCCTCTACGAGCAGTACTTC. Translated: CASSSASSLYEQYF.

This clone was seen once. This chain joins TRBV28 and TRBJ2-7; a weak D match, TRBD1 (6 bases). V was trimmed by 5 bases and J by 0 bases, leaving 17 bases between them. The germline CDR1 and CDR2 sequences are MDHEN and SYDVKM. CDR3 length: 16 amino acids. CDR3 sequence (DNA): TGTGCCAGCAGTGAATTCTACGACAGGAGCTCCTACGAGCAGTACTTC. Protein sequence: CASSEFYDRSSYEQYF.

This clone occurred many times. The chain links TRBV4-3 to TRBJ2-7; possible D gene TRBD1, 6 bases. The germline CDR1 and CDR2 sequences are LGHNA and YSLEER. The CDR3 runs to 14 residues. V dropped 4 bases and J dropped 2 bases, with 12 bases sitting between them. In DNA, the CDR3 is TGCGCCAGCAGCCCGACGACAGGTACCTACGAGCAGTACTTC. It specifies CASSPTTGTYEQYF.

The V and J genes are TRBV27 and TRBJ2-7; D might be TRBD2 (6 bases). Germline V lookup: CDR1 MNHEY, CDR2 SMNVEV (reference sequence). Deletions cut 2 bases from V and 6 bases from J, with 14 bases between. The CDR3 spans 14 residues. CDR3 in amino acids: CASSLHLLAREQYF. The DNA for the CDR3 is TGTGCCAGCAGTTTACACCTACTAGCTCGCGAGCAGTACTTC.

The sample holds a few counts of this clone. The J gene is TRBJ1-1, the V gene TRBV25-1; 9 nucleotides align to TRBD1. V gave up 7 bases and J gave up 7 bases; unmatched junction bases: 7. CDR1 is MGHDK, CDR2 SYGVNS, per germline. The CDR3 runs to 13 residues. For the CDR3, the DNA is TGTGCCAGCACCCCAACAGGGGGCCGTGAAGCTTTCTTT. It codes for CASTPTGGREAFF.

This clone was observed a few times. The V gene is TRBV30, the J gene TRBJ1-5; a weak D match, TRBD1 (5 bases). CDR3 length equals 15 residues. Germline CDR1 is GTSNPN and CDR2 is SVGIG (reference sequence). V lost 2 bases and J 0 bases, leaving 11 bases between the germline ends. In DNA, the CDR3 is TGTGCCTGGAGTCCTGGGGGGATTAGCAATCAGCCCCAGCATTTT. The encoded protein is CAWSPGGISNQPQHF.

This clone has only a few counts. This chain connects TRBV5-1 to TRBJ1-1; D call uncertain. CDR1 SGHRS and CDR2 YFSETQ come from the germline V gene. The CDR3 has 13 amino acids. Trimming removed 2 bases from V and 1 base from J, with 6 bases in between. The CDR3 DNA reads TGCGCCAGCAGCTTAAACAGGAACACTGAAGCTTTCTTT. It is translated as CASSLNRNTEAFF.

This chain links TRBV5-1 with TRBJ2-1; D is ambiguous. CDR3 length: 13 residues. The germline V and J ends were trimmed by 3 bases and 5 bases, with 9 bases remaining between them. The V gene's germline CDR1 is SGHRS and CDR2 YFSETQ. The CDR3 is CASSSYLDNEQFF. CDR3 DNA: TGCGCCAGCAGCTCCTATTTGGACAATGAGCAGTTCTTC.

The rearrangement uses TRBV7-9 and TRBJ2-7; TRBD2 aligns across 10 bases. CDR3 size: 18 residues. Germline V gene data show CDR1 as SEHNR and CDR2 as FQNEAQ (reference sequence). J gave up 2 bases and V 6 bases, and 16 bases lay outside the gene matches. The CDR3 DNA is TGTGCCAGCAGACCATTCGTGAGCGGGAGGGCCGGTACCTACGAGCAGTACTTC. It translates to CASRPFVSGRAGTYEQYF.

This clone was seen more than once but under ten times. This chain links TRBV5-1 with TRBJ2-7, with TRBD2 identical over 14 bases. Germline V gene lookup returns CDR1 SGHRS and CDR2 YFSETQ. Trimming took 2 bases from V and 11 from J; bases not matched to a gene: 18. The length of the CDR3 is 18 residues. This chain's CDR3 is CASSLTSGTSGSRTMEYF. DNA of the CDR3: TGCGCCAGCAGCTTAACCTCCGGGACTAGCGGGAGCCGAACCATGGAGTACTTC.

This clone showed up just a few times. The chain uses TRBV19 and TRBJ1-1; a possible D gene is TRBD1 (5 bases). The V gene lost 5 bases and the J gene lost 4 bases, with 11 bases spanning the gap. This CDR3 region has 13 residues. Germline-derived CDR1 and CDR2 are LNHDA and SQIVND (reference sequence). CDR3 sequence: CASSARGGTEAFF. The CDR3 region has the DNA TGTGCCAGTAGTGCAAGGGGCGGCACTGAAGCTTTCTTT.

This clone was seen more than once but under ten times. The chain uses TRBV10-3 and TRBJ2-3; no reliable D call. Trimming pared 0 bases from V and 6 bases from J, leaving 16 bases between. The CDR3 spans 16 residues. Germline V gives CDR1 ENHRY, CDR2 SYGVKD. The CDR3 protein is CAISESSGMTPDTQYF. Here the CDR3 DNA reads TGTGCCATCAGTGAGTCTTCAGGAATGACCCCCGATACGCAGTATTTT.